What follows is one TCR beta chain and its context. At one boundary the junction diverges from the germline segment, which might be a read error. This sample is part of a study of blood T cell repertoires in COVID-19. Study at large: From T cells, B-cell-depleted T cells, or PBMCs came the material, which was cDNA or gDNA.

The data were produced by immunoSEQ multiplex PCR, yet TCRdb's version contains in-frame clones alone and is incomplete. The data hold 360,000 or so clones, with 75% to 90% observed a single time. Individuals drawn from under 30 US areas were roughly 18 to 100 years old. Researchers sorted participants into cohorts using their self-reported clinical history. CDR3 size: 12 residues. Germline CDR1 and CDR2: SGHTA and FQGNSA. Sequencing was carried out using PBMCs or T cells enriched from blood (not recorded which). The chain is built from TRBV7-2 and TRBJ2-1, with 14 bases aligning to TRBD2. The source of this sequence is a woman in her forties or fifties who had recovered from COVID-19. CDR3 sequence: CASSPSTSGRVF. CDR3 coding DNA: TGTGCCAGCAGCCCATCGACTAGCGGGAGGGTCTTC.